The 3 T cell receptor beta chains given below trace back to one sample, sequenced in a study of OX40 agonist ivuxolimab in advanced cancers. Libraries were prepared by immunoSEQ multiplex PCR; TCRdb keeps only in-frame clonotypes and omits some of them. Of roughly 40,000 clones listed, 70% to 90% are singletons. The material was CD4+ or CD8+ T cells sorted from blood, obtained in a trial of the OX40 agonist ivuxolimab. The receptors stem from an adult with an advanced solid tumor such as melanoma, head and neck, liver or kidney cancer.

The V gene is TRBV7-9, the J gene TRBJ1-5, with D maybe TRBD1 (6 bases). The germline gives CDR1 SEHNR, CDR2 FQNEAQ (reference sequence). Deletions cut 4 bases from V and 1 base from J, with 20 bases between. This CDR3 has 18 residues. The CDR3 bases are TGTGCCAGCAGCTCTATTGGTGGGGGGCTAGGGAGCAATCAGCCCCAGCATTTT. As protein: CASSSIGGGLGSNQPQHF.

The rearrangement uses TRBV11-3 and TRBJ2-7; D is undetermined. CDR1 is SGHNT and CDR2 is YENEEA in the germline V gene. This CDR3 is built from 11 residues. The ends were cut back, 4 bases at V and 2 bases at J, with 3 bases in the middle. The CDR3 reads CASSSTYEQYF. The DNA of the CDR3 is TGTGCCAGCAGCTCAACCTACGAGCAGTACTTC.

The gene calls are TRBV9 and TRBJ1-1; the D is unclear. CDR1 SGDLS and CDR2 YYNGEE come from the germline V gene. The CDR3 loop spans 14 amino acids. The V gene lost 0 bases and the J gene lost 1 base, with 7 bases spanning the gap. CDR3 in DNA: TGTGCCAGCAGCGTAGCTTACAGGAACACTGAAGCTTTCTTT. Amino acids: CASSVAYRNTEAFF.